The sample holds a few counts of the clone carrying this T cell receptor beta chain. These data originate in a study of CD8 T cells in ankylosing spondylitis. From germline, CDR1 is SGDLS and CDR2 YYNGEE. Trimming cost V 3 bases and J 5 bases, with 8 bases left between them. The CDR3 sequence is 12 residues long. TCRdb re-called the 5' RACE reads with MiXCR, one entry per CDR3 protein. The sample consists of fewer than 200,000 distinct CDR3 sequences, approximately 9% of them appearing once. Sequencing was carried out using blood, either unsorted or a sorted T cell fraction (not recorded which). This clonotype originated in a female donor with ankylosing spondylitis or in good health (not recorded which). J is TRBJ2-5 and V is TRBV9, with TRBD2 as a possible D gene (5 bases). The CDR3 DNA follows: TGTGCCAGCAGCGAGCGAGGGGAGACCCAGTACTTC. It encodes CASSERGETQYF.